The clone carrying this T cell receptor (beta chain) appeared once. This specimen belongs to a study of T cell responses to AZD1222 COVID-19 vaccine. Trimming took 4 bases from V and 7 from J; bases not matched to a gene: 12. Germline loops: CDR1 SGHDT, CDR2 YYEEEE. The CDR3 contains 15 residues. Clones were sequenced by immunoSEQ multiplex PCR, and TCRdb holds only the in-frame ones, with some missing. The sample includes approximately 150,000 clones, just over 90% seen only once; the top ten take 5.1%. The J gene is TRBJ1-2, the V gene TRBV5-6; TRBD1 aligns across 8 bases. The sequence was collected from an adult in good health. The specimen was peripheral blood, collected on day 0 of AZD1222 vaccination. The CDR3 DNA reads TGTGCCAGCAGCGTGCTTGCCAGGGGGCTGGTTGGCTACACCTTC. Amino acid sequence: CASSVLARGLVGYTF.